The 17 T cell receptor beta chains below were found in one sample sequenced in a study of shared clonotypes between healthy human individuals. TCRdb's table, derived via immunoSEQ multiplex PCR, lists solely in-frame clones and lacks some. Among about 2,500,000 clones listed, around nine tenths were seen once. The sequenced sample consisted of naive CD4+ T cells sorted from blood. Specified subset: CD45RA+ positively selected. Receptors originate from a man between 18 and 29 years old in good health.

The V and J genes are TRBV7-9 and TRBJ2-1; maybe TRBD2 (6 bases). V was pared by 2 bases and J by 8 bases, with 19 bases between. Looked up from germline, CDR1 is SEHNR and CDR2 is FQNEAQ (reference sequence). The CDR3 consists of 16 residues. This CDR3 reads CASSLRLVGTWDEQFF. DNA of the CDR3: TGTGCCAGCAGCTTACGACTAGTTGGGACTTGGGATGAGCAGTTCTTC.

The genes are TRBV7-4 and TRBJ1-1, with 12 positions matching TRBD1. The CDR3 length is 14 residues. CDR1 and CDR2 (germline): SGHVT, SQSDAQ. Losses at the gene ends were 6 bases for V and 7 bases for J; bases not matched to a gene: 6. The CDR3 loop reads CASRLGQGALEAFF. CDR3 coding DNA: TGTGCCAGCAGATTGGGACAGGGGGCCCTTGAAGCTTTCTTT.

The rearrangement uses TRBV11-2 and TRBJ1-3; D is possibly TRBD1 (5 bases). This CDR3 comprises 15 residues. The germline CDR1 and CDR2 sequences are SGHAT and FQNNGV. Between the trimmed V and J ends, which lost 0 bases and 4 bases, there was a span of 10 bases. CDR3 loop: CASSLDSGSGNTIYF. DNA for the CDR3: TGTGCCAGCAGCTTAGATTCAGGGTCCGGAAACACCATATATTTT. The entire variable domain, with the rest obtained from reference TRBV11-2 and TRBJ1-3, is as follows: EAGVAQSPRYKIIEKRQSVAFWCNPISGHATLYWYQQILGQGPKLLIQFQNNGVVDDSQLPKDRFSAERLKGVDSTLKIQPAKLEDSAVYLCASSLDSGSGNTIYFGEGSWLTVV.

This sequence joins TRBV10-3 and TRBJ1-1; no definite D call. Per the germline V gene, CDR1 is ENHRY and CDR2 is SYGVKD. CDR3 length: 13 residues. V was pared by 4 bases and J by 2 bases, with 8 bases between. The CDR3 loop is CAISGRSNTEAFF. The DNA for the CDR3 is TGTGCCATCAGTGGAAGGAGCAACACTGAAGCTTTCTTT.

The CDR3 DNA follows: TGTGCCAGCAGTGAATTGTATGGGGGCTACGAGCAGTACTTC. Amino acid sequence: CASSELYGGYEQYF. The V gene is TRBV6-1, the J gene TRBJ2-7; the D call may be TRBD1 or TRBD2 (5 bases each). This CDR3 spans 14 amino acids. Trimming took 2 bases from V and 3 from J, leaving 11 bases between them. Germline V gives CDR1 MNHNS, CDR2 SASEGT.

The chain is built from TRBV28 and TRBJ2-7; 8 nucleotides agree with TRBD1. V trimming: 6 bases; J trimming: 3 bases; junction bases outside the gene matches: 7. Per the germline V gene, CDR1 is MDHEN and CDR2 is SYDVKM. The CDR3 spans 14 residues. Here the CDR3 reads CASRPGQVFYEQYF. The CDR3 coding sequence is TGTGCCAGCAGACCGGGACAGGTTTTCTACGAGCAGTACTTC. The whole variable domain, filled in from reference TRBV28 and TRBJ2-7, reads DVKVTQSSRYLVKRTGEKVFLECVQDMDHENMFWYRQDPGLGLRLIYFSYDVKMKEKGDIPEGYSVSREKKERFSLILESASTNQTSMYLCASRPGQVFYEQYFGPGTRLTVT.

CDR3 sequence: CASSLALGGYNEQFF. The DNA for the CDR3 is TGTGCCAGCAGCTTAGCATTAGGCGGGTACAATGAGCAGTTCTTC. This chain uses TRBV11-2 with TRBJ2-1; a weak D match, TRBD2 (5 bases). Germline lookup yields CDR1 SGHAT and CDR2 FQNNGV. Trimming removed 1 base from V and 4 bases from J, with 11 bases in between. This CDR3 is 15 amino acids long.

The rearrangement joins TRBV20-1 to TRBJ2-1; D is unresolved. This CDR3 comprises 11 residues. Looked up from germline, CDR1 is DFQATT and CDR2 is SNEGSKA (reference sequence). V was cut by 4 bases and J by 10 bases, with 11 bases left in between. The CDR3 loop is CSATIFEEQFF. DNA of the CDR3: TGCAGTGCTACTATATTTGAGGAGCAGTTCTTC.

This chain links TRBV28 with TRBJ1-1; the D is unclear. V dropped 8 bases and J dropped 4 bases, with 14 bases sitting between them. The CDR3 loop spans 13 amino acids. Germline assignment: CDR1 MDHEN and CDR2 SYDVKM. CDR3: CASGSPVGTEAFF. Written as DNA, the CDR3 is TGTGCCAGCGGGTCCCCTGTGGGCACTGAAGCTTTCTTT.

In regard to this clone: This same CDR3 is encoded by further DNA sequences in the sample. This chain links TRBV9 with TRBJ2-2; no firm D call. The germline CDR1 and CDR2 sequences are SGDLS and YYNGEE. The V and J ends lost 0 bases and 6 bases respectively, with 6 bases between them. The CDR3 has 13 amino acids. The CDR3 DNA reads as TGTGCCAGCAGCGTAGCGGTAGCCGGGGAGCTGTTTTTT. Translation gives CASSVAVAGELFF.

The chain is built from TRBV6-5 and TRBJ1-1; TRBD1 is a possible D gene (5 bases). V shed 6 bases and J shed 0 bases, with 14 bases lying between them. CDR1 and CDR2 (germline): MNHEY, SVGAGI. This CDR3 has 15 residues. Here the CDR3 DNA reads TGTGCCAGCAGCGCCGGGACGCTTATGAACACTGAAGCTTTCTTT. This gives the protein CASSAGTLMNTEAFF.

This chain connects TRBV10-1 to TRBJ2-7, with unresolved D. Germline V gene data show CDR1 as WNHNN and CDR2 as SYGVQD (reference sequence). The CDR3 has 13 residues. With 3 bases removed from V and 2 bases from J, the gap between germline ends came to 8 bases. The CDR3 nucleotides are TGCGCCAGCAGTGACGCCAGTCCCTACGAGCAGTACTTC. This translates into CASSDASPYEQYF.

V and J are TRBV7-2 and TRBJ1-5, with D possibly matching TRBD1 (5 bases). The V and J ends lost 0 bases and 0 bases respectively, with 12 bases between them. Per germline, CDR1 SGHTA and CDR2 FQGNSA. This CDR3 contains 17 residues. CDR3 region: CASSLAKQVYSNQPQHF. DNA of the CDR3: TGTGCCAGCAGCTTAGCTAAACAGGTATATAGCAATCAGCCCCAGCATTTT.

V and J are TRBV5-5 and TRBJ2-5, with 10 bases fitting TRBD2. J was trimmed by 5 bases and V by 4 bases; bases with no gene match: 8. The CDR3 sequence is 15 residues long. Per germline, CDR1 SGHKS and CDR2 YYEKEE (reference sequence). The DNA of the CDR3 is TGTGCCAGCAGCCTTGGACTAGCGGTGGGGGAGACCCAGTACTTC. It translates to CASSLGLAVGETQYF.

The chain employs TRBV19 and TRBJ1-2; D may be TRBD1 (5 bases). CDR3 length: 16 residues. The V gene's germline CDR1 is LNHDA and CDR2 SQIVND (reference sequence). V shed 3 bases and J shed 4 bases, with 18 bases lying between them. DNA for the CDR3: TGTGCCAGTAGTATTATGGCAGGGACTCTCTTCTATGGCTACACCTTC. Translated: CASSIMAGTLFYGYTF. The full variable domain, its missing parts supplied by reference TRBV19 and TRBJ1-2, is DGGITQSPKYLFRKEGQNVTLSCEQNLNHDAMYWYRQDPGQGLRLIYYSQIVNDFQKGDIAEGYSVSREKKESFPLTVTSAQKNPTAFYLCASSIMAGTLFYGYTFGSGTRLTVV.

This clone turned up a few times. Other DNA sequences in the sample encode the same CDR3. The CDR3 DNA reads as TGTGCCAGCAGCCTACGGACAGGGGGGAATGAAAAACTGTTTTTT. This encodes CASSLRTGGNEKLFF. This rearrangement joins TRBV9 to TRBJ1-4, with 10 positions matching TRBD1. V gave up 4 bases and J gave up 5 bases; unmatched junction bases: 5. CDR1 is SGDLS and CDR2 is YYNGEE in the germline V gene. The CDR3 runs 15 residues.

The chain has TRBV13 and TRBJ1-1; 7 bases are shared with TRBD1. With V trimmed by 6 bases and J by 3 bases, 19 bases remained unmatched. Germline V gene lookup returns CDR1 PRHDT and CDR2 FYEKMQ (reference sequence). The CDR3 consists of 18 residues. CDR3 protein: CASRYRGRALGGYTEAFF. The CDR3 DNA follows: TGTGCCAGCAGATATAGGGGGCGGGCCCTAGGAGGATACACTGAAGCTTTCTTT.